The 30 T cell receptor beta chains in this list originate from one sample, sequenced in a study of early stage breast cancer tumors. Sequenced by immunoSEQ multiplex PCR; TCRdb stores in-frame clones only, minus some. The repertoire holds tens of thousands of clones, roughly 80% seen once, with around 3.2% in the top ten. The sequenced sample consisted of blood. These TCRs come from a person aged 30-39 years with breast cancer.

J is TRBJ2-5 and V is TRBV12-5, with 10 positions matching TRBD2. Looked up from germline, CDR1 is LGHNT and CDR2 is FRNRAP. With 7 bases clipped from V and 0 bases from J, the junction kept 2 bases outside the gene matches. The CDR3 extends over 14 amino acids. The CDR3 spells CASVSGRHQETQYF. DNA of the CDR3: TGTGCTAGTGTTAGCGGGAGGCACCAAGAGACCCAGTACTTC. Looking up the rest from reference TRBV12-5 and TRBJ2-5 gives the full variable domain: DARVTQTPRHKVTEMGQEVTMRCQPILGHNTVFWYRQTMMQGLELLAYFRNRAPLDDSGMPKDRFSAEMPDATLATLKIQPSEPRDSAVYFCASVSGRHQETQYFGPGTRLLVL.

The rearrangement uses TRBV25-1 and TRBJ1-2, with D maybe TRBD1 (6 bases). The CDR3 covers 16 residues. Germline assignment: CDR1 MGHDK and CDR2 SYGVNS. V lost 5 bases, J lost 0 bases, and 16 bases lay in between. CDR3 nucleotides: TGTGCCAGCAGTAGGGGGGCCGAAGGAGCTAACTATGGCTACACCTTC. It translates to CASSRGAEGANYGYTF.

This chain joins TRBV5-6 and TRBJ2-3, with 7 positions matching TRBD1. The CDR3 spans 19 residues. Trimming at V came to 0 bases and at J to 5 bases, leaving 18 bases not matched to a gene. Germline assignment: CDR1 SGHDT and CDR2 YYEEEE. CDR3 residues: CASSLGQGVAKEVEDTQYF. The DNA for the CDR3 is TGTGCCAGCAGCTTGGGCCAGGGGGTGGCTAAAGAGGTGGAAGATACGCAGTATTTT.

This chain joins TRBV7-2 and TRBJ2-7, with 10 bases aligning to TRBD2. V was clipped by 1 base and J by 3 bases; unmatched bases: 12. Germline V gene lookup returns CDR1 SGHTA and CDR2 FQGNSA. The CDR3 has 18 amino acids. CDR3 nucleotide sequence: TGTGCCAGCAGCTTAGTAGCTAGCGGGAGCTCGAAGGGCTACGAGCAGTACTTC. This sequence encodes CASSLVASGSSKGYEQYF.

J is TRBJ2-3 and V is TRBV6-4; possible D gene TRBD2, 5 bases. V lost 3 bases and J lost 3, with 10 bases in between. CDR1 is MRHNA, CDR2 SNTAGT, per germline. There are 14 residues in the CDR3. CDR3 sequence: CASSESLATDTQYF. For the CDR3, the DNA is TGTGCCAGCAGTGAGAGCCTAGCAACAGATACGCAGTATTTT.

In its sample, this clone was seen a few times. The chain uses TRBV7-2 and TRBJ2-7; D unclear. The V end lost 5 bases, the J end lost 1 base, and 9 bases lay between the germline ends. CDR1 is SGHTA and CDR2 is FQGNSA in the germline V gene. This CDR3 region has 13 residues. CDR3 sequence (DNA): TGTGCCAGCAGCCGGTTCCAATCCTACGAGCAGTACTTC. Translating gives CASSRFQSYEQYF.

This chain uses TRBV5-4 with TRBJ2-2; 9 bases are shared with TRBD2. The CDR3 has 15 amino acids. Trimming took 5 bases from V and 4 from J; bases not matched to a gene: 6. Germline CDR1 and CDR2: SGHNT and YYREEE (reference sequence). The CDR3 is CASSLTSGFTGELFF. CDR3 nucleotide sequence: TGTGCCAGCAGTTTGACTAGCGGATTCACCGGGGAGCTGTTTTTT.

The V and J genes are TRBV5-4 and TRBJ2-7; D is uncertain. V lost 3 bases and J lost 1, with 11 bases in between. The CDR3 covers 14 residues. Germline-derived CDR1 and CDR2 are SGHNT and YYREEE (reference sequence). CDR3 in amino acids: CASSSDLLSYEQYF. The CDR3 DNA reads TGTGCCAGCAGCTCCGACTTACTTTCCTACGAGCAGTACTTC.

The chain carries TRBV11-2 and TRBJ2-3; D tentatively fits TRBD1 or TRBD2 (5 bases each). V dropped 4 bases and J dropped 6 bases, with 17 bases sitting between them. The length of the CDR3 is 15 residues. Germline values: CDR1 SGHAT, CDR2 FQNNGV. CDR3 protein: CASSSYRGAGDTQYF. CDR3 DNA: TGTGCCAGCAGCTCCTACCGGGGCGCCGGGGATACGCAGTATTTT.

CDR3 loop: CASSWRLAGSTRTTDTQYF. CDR3 DNA: TGCGCCAGCAGCTGGCGACTAGCGGGTTCAACCCGGACCACAGATACGCAGTATTTT. The chain employs TRBV5-1 and TRBJ2-3; 10 nucleotides match TRBD2. CDR3 length: 19 residues. Germline assignment: CDR1 SGHRS and CDR2 YFSETQ. The V and J ends lost 3 bases and 2 bases, in that order; junction bases with no gene match: 15.

The chain's CDR3 is CASATGISTDTQYF. CDR3 bases: TGTGCCAGTGCGACCGGGATCTCCACAGATACGCAGTATTTT. The chain has TRBV19 and TRBJ2-3, with D maybe TRBD2 (5 bases). Trimming cost V 8 bases and J 2 bases, with 14 bases left between them. The CDR3 spans 14 residues. Per the germline V gene, CDR1 is LNHDA and CDR2 is SQIVND (reference sequence).

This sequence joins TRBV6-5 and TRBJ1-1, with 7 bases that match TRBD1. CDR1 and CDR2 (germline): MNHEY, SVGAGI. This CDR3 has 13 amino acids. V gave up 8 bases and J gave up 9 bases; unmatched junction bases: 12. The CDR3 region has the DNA TGTGCCAGCGCAGGACAGGCAGCCCGTCAAGCTTTCTTT. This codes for CASAGQAARQAFF.

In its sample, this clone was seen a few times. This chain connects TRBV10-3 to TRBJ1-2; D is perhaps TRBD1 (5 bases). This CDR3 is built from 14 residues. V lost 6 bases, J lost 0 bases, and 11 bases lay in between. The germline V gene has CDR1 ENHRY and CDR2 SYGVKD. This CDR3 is CAIRQGLANYGYTF. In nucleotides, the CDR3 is TGTGCCATCAGGCAGGGCCTAGCTAACTATGGCTACACCTTC.

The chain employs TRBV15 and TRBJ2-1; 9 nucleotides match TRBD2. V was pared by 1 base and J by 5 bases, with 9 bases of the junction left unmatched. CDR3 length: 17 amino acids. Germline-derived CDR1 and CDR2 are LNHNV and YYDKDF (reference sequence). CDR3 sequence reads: CATSRVAGGPRNNEQFF. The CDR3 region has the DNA TGTGCCACCAGCAGAGTTGCGGGAGGGCCAAGGAACAATGAGCAGTTCTTC.

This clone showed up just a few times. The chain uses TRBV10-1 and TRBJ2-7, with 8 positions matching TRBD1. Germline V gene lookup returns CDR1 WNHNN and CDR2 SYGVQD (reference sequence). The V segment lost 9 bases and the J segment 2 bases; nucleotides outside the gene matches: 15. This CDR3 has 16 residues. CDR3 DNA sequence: TGCGCCAGTCGGGGTAGGGCAGGGGGCCCCACCTACGAGCAGTACTTC. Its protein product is CASRGRAGGPTYEQYF.

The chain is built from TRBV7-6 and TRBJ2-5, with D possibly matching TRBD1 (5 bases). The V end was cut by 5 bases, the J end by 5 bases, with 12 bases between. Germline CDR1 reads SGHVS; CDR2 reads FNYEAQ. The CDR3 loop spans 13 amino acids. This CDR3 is CASSRTLYETQYF. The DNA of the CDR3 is TGTGCCAGCAGCAGGACACTATACGAGACCCAGTACTTC.

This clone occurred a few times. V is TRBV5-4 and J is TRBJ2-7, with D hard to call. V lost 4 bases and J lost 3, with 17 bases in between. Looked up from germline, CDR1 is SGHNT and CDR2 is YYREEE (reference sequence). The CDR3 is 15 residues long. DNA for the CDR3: TGTGCCAGCAGCCTGGAGCCGGGCAGAGTCTACGAGCAGTACTTC. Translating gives CASSLEPGRVYEQYF.

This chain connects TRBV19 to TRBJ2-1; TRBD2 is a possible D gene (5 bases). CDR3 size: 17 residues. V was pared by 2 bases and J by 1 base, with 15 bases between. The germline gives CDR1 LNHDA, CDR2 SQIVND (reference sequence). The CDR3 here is CASSISGSRSSYNEQFF. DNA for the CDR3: TGTGCCAGTAGTATATCGGGATCAAGGTCTTCCTACAATGAGCAGTTCTTC.

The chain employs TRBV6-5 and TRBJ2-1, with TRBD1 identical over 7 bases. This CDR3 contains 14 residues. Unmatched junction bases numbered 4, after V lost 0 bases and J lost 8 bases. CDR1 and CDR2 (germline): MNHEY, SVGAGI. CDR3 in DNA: TGTGCCAGCAGTTACTCGGACAGGCCACATGAGCAGTTCTTC. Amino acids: CASSYSDRPHEQFF.

The CDR3 coding sequence is TGTGCCACCAAGCAGGGGTACGGCTATAGCGGGGCGGACACCGGGGAGCTGTTTTTT. This sequence encodes CATKQGYGYSGADTGELFF. The genes are TRBV15 and TRBJ2-2; 8 bases map to TRBD2. J gave up 3 bases and V 7 bases, and 19 bases lay outside the gene matches. The V gene's germline CDR1 is LNHNV and CDR2 YYDKDF (reference sequence). The CDR3 extends over 19 amino acids.

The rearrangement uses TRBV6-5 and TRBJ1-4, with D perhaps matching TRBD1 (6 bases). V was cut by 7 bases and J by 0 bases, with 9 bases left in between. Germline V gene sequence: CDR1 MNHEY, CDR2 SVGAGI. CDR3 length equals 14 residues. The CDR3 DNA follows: TGTGCCAGCAAAAGGACAGCAACTAATGAAAAACTGTTTTTT. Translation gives CASKRTATNEKLFF.

In DNA form, the CDR3 reads TGTGCCAGCAGCTTAACTAGCGGGGGCTACAATGAGCAGTTCTTC. Protein product: CASSLTSGGYNEQFF. The chain couples TRBV11-3 to TRBJ2-1; 11 bases are a match to TRBD2. Germline V CDR1 and CDR2: SGHNT, YENEEA. Germline trimming cut 2 bases from V and 3 bases from J; bases unmatched to any gene: 0. The length of the CDR3 is 15 residues.

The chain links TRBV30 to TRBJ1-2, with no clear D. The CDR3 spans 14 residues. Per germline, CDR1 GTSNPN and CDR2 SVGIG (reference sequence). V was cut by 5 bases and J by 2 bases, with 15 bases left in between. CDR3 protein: CAWAPETINYGYTF. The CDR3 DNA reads TGTGCCTGGGCCCCGGAAACCATAAACTATGGCTACACCTTC.

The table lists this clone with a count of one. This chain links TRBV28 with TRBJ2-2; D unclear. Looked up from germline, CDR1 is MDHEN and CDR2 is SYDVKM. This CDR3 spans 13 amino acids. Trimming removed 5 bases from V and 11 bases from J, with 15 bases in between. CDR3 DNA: TGTGCCAGCAGTCACTTGACGGATCCAGAGCTGTTTTTT. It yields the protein CASSHLTDPELFF. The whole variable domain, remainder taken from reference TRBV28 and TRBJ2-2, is DVKVTQSSRYLVKRTGEKVFLECVQDMDHENMFWYRQDPGLGLRLIYFSYDVKMKEKGDIPEGYSVSREKKERFSLILESASTNQTSMYLCASSHLTDPELFFGEGSRLTVL.

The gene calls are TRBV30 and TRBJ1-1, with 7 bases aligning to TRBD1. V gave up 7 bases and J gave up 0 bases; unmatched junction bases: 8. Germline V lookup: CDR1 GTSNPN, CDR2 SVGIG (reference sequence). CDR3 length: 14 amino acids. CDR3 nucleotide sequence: TGTGCCTCCTTTGGGGACAGCTTGAACACTGAAGCTTTCTTT. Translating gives CASFGDSLNTEAFF. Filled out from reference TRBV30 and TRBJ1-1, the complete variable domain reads SQTIHQWPATLVQPVGSPLSLECTVEGTSNPNLYWYRQAAGRGLQLLFYSVGIGQISSEVPQNLSASRPQDRQFILSSKKLLLSDSGFYLCASFGDSLNTEAFFGQGTRLTVV.

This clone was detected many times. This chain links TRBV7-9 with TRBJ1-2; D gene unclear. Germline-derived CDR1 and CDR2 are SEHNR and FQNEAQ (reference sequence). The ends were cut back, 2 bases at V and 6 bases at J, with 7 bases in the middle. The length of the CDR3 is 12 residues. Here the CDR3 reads CASSLFADGYTF. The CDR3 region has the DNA TGTGCCAGCAGCTTATTTGCAGATGGCTACACCTTC.

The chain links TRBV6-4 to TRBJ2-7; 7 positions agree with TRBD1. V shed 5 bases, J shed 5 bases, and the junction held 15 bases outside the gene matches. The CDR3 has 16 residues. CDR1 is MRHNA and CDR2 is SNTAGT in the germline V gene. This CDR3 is CASSRDWTGPRNEQYF. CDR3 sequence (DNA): TGTGCCAGCAGTCGAGACTGGACAGGACCCCGCAACGAGCAGTACTTC.

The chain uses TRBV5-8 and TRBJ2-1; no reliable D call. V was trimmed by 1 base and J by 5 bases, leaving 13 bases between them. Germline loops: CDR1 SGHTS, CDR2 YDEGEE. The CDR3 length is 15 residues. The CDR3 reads CASSLSGFSDNEQFF. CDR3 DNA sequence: TGTGCCAGCAGCTTGTCCGGGTTTAGTGACAATGAGCAGTTCTTC.

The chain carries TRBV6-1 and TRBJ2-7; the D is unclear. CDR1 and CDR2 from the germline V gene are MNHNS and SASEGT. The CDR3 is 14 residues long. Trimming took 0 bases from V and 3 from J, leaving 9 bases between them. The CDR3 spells CASSEAWQVYEQYF. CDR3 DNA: TGTGCCAGCAGTGAAGCGTGGCAGGTCTACGAGCAGTACTTC.

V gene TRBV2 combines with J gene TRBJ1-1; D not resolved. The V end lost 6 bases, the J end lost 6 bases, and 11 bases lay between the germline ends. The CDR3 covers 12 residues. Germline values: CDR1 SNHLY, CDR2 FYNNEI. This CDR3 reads CASSTDVAEAFF. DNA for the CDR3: TGTGCCAGCAGCACCGACGTAGCTGAAGCTTTCTTT.